The source of this T cell receptor (beta chain) is a study of OX40 agonist ivuxolimab in advanced cancers. Turning to the study itself: Aged roughly 23 to 80 with a mean of 60 years, they were approximately 80% male.

The trim removed 5 bases at V and 1 base at J, leaving 1 base unmatched. Germline V lookup: CDR1 MNHEY, CDR2 SMNVEV (reference sequence). The CDR3 sequence is 14 residues long. Repertoires were generated with immunoSEQ multiplex PCR, while TCRdb's copy carries only in-frame clones and drops some. The top ten clones hold around a third of a sample with under 25,000 clones, about 70% of them seen once. The chain carries TRBV27 and TRBJ2-2, with 7 nucleotides matching TRBD1. This sample comprised CD4+ or CD8+ T cells sorted from blood, obtained in a trial of the OX40 agonist ivuxolimab. This clonotype originated in an adult with an advanced solid tumor such as melanoma, head and neck, liver or kidney cancer. The chain's CDR3 is CASSRTGNTGELFF. As DNA, the CDR3 is TGTGCCAGCAGTAGGACAGGGAACACCGGGGAGCTGTTTTTT.